These T cell receptor beta chains were read from a single sample in a study of CD8+ T cells in alopecia areata. Generated by immunoSEQ multiplex PCR, the TCRdb table keeps only in-frame clones and is missing some. The sample records approximately 120,000 clones, over 60% being singletons. Sample: CD4+ T cells sorted from blood, taken at week 4, from a patient treated with tofacitinib. The receptors were sampled from a human donor with alopecia areata. CDR3s include the opening cysteine and the closing phenylalanine or tryptophan. Some rows have no size entry. The others give once, few or many, or a class for an expanded clone.

j_gene: TRBJ2-5
abundance: -
v_gene: TRBV7-2
CDR3aa: CASSPRVQETQYF

j_gene: TRBJ1-5
abundance: few
v_gene: TRBV7-2
CDR3aa: CASSMTGFEPSQHF

j_gene: TRBJ2-1
abundance: -
v_gene: TRBV4-2
CDR3aa: CASSQDGTDNEQFF

j_gene: TRBJ2-1
abundance: -
v_gene: TRBV9
CDR3aa: CASSVEVAGPIIF

j_gene: TRBJ1-2
abundance: -
v_gene: TRBV7-2
CDR3aa: CASTAGVGGNYGYTF

j_gene: TRBJ2-5
abundance: few
v_gene: TRBV10-3
CDR3aa: CAISESEGEETQYF

j_gene: TRBJ1-2
abundance: -
v_gene: TRBV29-1
CDR3aa: CSVRDGNYGYTF

j_gene: TRBJ2-1
abundance: -
v_gene: TRBV28
CDR3aa: CASRAGGLAGANEQFF

j_gene: TRBJ1-4
abundance: -
v_gene: TRBV2
CDR3aa: CARRASTNEKLFF

j_gene: TRBJ2-1
abundance: -
v_gene: TRBV4-3
CDR3aa: CASSQIAGGPVEQFF

j_gene: TRBJ2-5
abundance: -
v_gene: TRBV6-5
CDR3aa: CASRTSAYQETQYF

j_gene: TRBJ1-1
abundance: -
v_gene: TRBV7-2
CDR3aa: CASSFPGSTEAFF

j_gene: TRBJ2-1
abundance: -
v_gene: TRBV28
CDR3aa: CASSLEATWQFF

j_gene: TRBJ2-1
abundance: -
v_gene: TRBV5-1
CDR3aa: CASSLGAGYYNEQFF

j_gene: TRBJ1-2
abundance: -
v_gene: TRBV28
CDR3aa: CASTSGTLYGYTF

j_gene: TRBJ1-1
abundance: -
v_gene: TRBV30
CDR3aa: CAWRPGQGRERNTEAFF

j_gene: TRBJ2-6
abundance: -
v_gene: TRBV9
CDR3aa: CASSVATGTGANVLTF

j_gene: TRBJ2-1
abundance: -
v_gene: TRBV7-2
CDR3aa: CASSQRTGANNEQFF

j_gene: TRBJ1-1
abundance: -
v_gene: TRBV30
CDR3aa: CAWIGQLSTEAFF

j_gene: TRBJ2-3
abundance: -
v_gene: TRBV29-1
CDR3aa: CSVAGTGSTDTQYF

j_gene: TRBJ2-1
abundance: -
v_gene: TRBV29-1
CDR3aa: CSFERTSGRMGNEQFF

j_gene: TRBJ2-5
abundance: -
v_gene: TRBV18
CDR3aa: CASSYLAAGETQYF

j_gene: TRBJ1-1
abundance: -
v_gene: TRBV29-1
CDR3aa: CSVEDGGSEAFF

j_gene: TRBJ1-4
abundance: -
v_gene: TRBV5-1
CDR3aa: CASSLGPGSEKLFF

j_gene: TRBJ1-2
abundance: -
v_gene: TRBV30
CDR3aa: CAWSNGQGHGYTF

j_gene: TRBJ2-5
abundance: -
v_gene: TRBV14
CDR3aa: CASSQGRLETQYF

j_gene: TRBJ2-2
abundance: -
v_gene: TRBV7-2
CDR3aa: CASSLAQNTGELFF

j_gene: TRBJ2-3
abundance: -
v_gene: TRBV2
CDR3aa: CASSEGADTQYF

j_gene: TRBJ1-1
abundance: -
v_gene: TRBV10-3
CDR3aa: CAISELGSEAFF

j_gene: TRBJ1-1
abundance: -
v_gene: TRBV29-1
CDR3aa: CSVGGDTEAFF

j_gene: TRBJ2-3
abundance: -
v_gene: TRBV6-4
CDR3aa: CASSDKAGTGSDTQYF

j_gene: TRBJ2-2
abundance: -
v_gene: TRBV5-1
CDR3aa: CASSRDRTNTGELFF

j_gene: TRBJ1-2
abundance: once
v_gene: TRBV29-1
CDR3aa: CSVRARNYGYTF

j_gene: TRBJ2-2
abundance: few
v_gene: TRBV4-1
CDR3aa: CASSHRSTLGTLGGELFF

j_gene: TRBJ1-3
abundance: -
v_gene: TRBV30
CDR3aa: CAWSHRGLSSSGNTIYF

j_gene: TRBJ2-5
abundance: few
v_gene: TRBV2
CDR3aa: CASSEQETQYF

j_gene: TRBJ2-6
abundance: -
v_gene: TRBV10-3
CDR3aa: CAISDSSGSGANVLTF

j_gene: TRBJ2-1
abundance: few
v_gene: TRBV2
CDR3aa: CASSDVARGNEQFF

j_gene: TRBJ2-1
abundance: -
v_gene: TRBV5-6
CDR3aa: CASSTVPSSYNEQFF

j_gene: TRBJ1-2
abundance: -
v_gene: TRBV25-1
CDR3aa: CASSEGGSANYGYTF

j_gene: TRBJ1-1
abundance: -
v_gene: TRBV7-9
CDR3aa: CASSWGQGTEAFF

j_gene: TRBJ2-1
abundance: -
v_gene: TRBV7-9
CDR3aa: CASSSTRNEQFF

j_gene: TRBJ1-4
abundance: -
v_gene: TRBV6-5
CDR3aa: CASSYSQGNEKLFF

j_gene: TRBJ2-5
abundance: -
v_gene: TRBV5-1
CDR3aa: CASSWGETQYF

j_gene: TRBJ1-2
abundance: few
v_gene: TRBV10-3
CDR3aa: CATHLAGAYGYTF

j_gene: TRBJ2-3
abundance: once
v_gene: TRBV7-2
CDR3aa: CASSLRTQADTQYF

j_gene: TRBJ1-1
abundance: -
v_gene: TRBV14
CDR3aa: CASSPPGATLTEAFF

j_gene: TRBJ2-7
abundance: -
v_gene: TRBV30
CDR3aa: CAWSRDRGDEQYF

j_gene: TRBJ2-5
abundance: -
v_gene: TRBV29-1
CDR3aa: CSVGTGEETQYF

j_gene: TRBJ1-1
abundance: -
v_gene: TRBV15
CDR3aa: CATSRDGSTEAFF

j_gene: TRBJ2-2
abundance: -
v_gene: TRBV28
CDR3aa: CASSSDRGGNTGELFF

j_gene: TRBJ2-5
abundance: few
v_gene: TRBV7-9
CDR3aa: CASSSPRWGQQETQYF

j_gene: TRBJ2-1
abundance: -
v_gene: TRBV15
CDR3aa: CATSTTTGEQFF

j_gene: TRBJ2-7
abundance: -
v_gene: TRBV27
CDR3aa: CASSSRVAGPHEQYF

j_gene: TRBJ1-1
abundance: -
v_gene: TRBV25-1
CDR3aa: CASSDRRNMNTEAFF

j_gene: TRBJ1-2
abundance: -
v_gene: TRBV30
CDR3aa: CAWSVPDRGGYTF

j_gene: TRBJ2-5
abundance: few
v_gene: TRBV2
CDR3aa: CASRTGEETQYF